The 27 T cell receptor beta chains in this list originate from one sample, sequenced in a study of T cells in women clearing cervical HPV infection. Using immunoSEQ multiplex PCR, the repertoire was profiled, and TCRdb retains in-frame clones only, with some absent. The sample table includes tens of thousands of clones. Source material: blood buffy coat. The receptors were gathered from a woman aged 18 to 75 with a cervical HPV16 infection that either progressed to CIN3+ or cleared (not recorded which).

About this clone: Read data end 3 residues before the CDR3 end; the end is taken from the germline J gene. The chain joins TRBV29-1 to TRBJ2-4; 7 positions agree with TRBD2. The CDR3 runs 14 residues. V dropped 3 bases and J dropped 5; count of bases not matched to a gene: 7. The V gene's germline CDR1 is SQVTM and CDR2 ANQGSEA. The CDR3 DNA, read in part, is TGCAGCGTTGAGATCTCCGCGGGGGAAAACATT. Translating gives CSVEISAGENI. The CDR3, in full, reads CSVEISAGENIQYF.

The CDR3 bases that were read are TGTGCCAGCAGCTACGGACAGATC. Translation: CASSYGQI. The entire CDR3 protein reads CASSYGQILTF. The rearrangement joins TRBV7-9 to TRBJ2-6; TRBD1 might be the D (6 bases). The sequenced fragment ends 3 residues before the CDR3 boundary, so the rest is inferred from the germline J gene. The CDR3 contains 11 residues. Germline loops: CDR1 SEHNR, CDR2 FQNEAQ (reference sequence).

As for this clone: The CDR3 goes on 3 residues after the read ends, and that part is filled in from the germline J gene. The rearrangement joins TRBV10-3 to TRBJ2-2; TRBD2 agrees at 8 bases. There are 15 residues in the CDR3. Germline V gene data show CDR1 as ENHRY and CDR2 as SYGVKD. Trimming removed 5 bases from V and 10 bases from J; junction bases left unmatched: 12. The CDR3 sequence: CAISTGTRVQEELFF. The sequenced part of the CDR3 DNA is TGTGCCATCAGTACCGGGACTAGGGTTCAGGAGGAG.

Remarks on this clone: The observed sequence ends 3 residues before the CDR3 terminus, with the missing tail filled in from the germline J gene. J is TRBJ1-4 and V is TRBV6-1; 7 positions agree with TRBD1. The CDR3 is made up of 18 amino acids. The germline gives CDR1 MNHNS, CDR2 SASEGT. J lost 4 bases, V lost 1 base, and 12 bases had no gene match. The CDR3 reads CASSEELSGQGVNEKLFF. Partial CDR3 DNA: TGTGCCAGCAGTGAAGAGTTATCGGGGCAGGGGGTTAATGAAAAA.

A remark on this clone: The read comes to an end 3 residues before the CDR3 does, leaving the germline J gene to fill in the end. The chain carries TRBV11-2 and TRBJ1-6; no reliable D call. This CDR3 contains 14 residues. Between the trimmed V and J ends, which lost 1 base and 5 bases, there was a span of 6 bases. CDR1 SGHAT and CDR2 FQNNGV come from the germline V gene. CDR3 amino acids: CASSLVANNSPLHF. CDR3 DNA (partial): TGTGCCAGCAGCTTAGTGGCAAATAATTCACCC.

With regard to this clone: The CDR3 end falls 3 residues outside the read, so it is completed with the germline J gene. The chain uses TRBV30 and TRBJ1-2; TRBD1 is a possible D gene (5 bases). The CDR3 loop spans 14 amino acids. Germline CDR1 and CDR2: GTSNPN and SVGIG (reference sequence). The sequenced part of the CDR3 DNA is TGTGCCTGGAAAAGGGAGTGGCGGGGGATTGAC. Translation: CAWKREWRGID. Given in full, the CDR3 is CAWKREWRGIDYTF.

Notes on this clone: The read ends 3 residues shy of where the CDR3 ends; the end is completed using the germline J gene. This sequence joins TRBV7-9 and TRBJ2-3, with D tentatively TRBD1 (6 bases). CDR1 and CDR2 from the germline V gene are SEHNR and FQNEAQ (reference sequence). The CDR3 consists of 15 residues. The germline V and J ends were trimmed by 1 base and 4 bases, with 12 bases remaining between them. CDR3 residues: CASSLGPGASDTQYF. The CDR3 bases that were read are TGTGCCAGCAGCTTAGGGCCAGGGGCATCAGATACG. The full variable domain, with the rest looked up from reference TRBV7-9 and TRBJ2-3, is DTGVSQNPRHKITKRGQNVTFRCDPISEHNRLYWYRQTLGQGPEFLTYFQNEAQLEKSRLLSDRFSAERPKGSFSTLEIQRTEQGDSAMYLCASSLGPGASDTQYFGPGTRLTVL.

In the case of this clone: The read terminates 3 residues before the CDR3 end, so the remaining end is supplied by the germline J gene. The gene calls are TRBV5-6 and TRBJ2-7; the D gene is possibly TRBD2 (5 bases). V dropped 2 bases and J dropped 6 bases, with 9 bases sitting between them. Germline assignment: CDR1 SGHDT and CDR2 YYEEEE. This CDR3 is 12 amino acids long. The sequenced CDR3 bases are TGTGCCAGCAGCTTCCTGAGGGCCGAG. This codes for CASSFLRAE. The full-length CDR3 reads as CASSFLRAEQYF.

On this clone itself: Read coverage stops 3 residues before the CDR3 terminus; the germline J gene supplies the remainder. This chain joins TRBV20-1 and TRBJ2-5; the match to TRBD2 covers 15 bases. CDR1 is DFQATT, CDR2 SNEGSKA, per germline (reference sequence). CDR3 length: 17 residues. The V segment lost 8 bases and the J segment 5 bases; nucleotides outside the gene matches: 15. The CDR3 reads CSTQEGLAGGFAETQYF. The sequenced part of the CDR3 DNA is TGCAGTACACAAGAGGGACTAGCGGGGGGTTTTGCTGAGACC.

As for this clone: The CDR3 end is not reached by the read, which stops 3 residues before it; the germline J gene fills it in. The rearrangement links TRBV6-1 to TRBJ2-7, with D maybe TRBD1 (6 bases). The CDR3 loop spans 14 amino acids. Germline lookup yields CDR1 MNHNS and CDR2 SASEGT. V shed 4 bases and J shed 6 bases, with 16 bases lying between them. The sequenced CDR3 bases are TGTGCCAGCAGTGGAGGATTGGGGGCGGTCGAG. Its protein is CASSGGLGAVE. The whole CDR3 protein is CASSGGLGAVEQYF.

The CDR3 protein is CASSFGQGAGYTF. The sequenced part of the CDR3 DNA is TGTGCCAGCAGCTTCGGACAGGGAGCTGGC. The chain couples TRBV11-3 to TRBJ1-2; 8 nucleotides match TRBD1. The read terminates 3 residues before the CDR3 end, so the remaining end is supplied by the germline J gene. CDR3 length equals 13 residues. Germline V lookup: CDR1 SGHNT, CDR2 YENEEA. Unmatched junction bases numbered 4, after V lost 3 bases and J lost 7 bases.

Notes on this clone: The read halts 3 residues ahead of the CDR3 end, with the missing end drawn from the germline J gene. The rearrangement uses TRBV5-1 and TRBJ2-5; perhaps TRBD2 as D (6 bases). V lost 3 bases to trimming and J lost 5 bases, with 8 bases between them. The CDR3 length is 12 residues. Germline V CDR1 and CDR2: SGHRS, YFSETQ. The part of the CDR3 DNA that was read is TGCGCCAGCAGCTCCCGGGGGGAGACC. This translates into CASSSRGET. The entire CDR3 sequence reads CASSSRGETQYF.

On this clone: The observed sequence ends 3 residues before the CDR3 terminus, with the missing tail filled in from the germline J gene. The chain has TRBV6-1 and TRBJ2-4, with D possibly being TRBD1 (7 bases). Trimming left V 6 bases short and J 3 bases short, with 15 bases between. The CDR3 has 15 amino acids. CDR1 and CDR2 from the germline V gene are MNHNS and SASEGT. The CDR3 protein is CASRENRGLKNIQYF. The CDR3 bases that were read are TGTGCCAGCAGGGAAAACAGGGGACTCAAAAACATT.

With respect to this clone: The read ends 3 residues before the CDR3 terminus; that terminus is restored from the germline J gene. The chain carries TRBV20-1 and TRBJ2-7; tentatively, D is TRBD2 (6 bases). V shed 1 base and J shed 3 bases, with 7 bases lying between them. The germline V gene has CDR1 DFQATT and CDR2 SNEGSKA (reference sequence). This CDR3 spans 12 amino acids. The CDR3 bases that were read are TGCAGTGCTAGAGGGGGGGACTACGAG. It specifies CSARGGDYE. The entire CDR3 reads CSARGGDYEQYF.

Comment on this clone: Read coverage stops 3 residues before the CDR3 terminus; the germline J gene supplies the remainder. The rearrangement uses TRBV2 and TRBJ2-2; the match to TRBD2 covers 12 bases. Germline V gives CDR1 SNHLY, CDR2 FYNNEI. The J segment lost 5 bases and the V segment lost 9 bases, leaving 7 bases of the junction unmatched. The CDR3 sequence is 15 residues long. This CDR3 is CASRTLAGGTGELFF. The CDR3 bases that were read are TGTGCCAGTCGAACACTAGCGGGAGGAACCGGGGAG.

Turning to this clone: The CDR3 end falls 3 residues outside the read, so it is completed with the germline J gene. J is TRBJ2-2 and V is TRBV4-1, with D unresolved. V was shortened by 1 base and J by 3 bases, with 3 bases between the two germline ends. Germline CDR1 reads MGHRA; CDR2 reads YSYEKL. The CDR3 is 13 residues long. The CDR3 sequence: CASSQVYTGELFF. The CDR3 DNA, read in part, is TGCGCCAGCAGCCAAGTATACACCGGGGAG.

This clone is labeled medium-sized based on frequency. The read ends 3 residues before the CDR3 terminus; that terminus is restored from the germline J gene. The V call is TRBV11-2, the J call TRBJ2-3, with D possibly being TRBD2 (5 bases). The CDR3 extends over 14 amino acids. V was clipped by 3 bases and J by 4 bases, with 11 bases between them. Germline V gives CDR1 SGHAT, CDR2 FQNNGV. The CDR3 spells CASSFSVFPDTQYF. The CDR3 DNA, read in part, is TGTGCCAGCAGCTTTAGCGTGTTCCCAGATACG.

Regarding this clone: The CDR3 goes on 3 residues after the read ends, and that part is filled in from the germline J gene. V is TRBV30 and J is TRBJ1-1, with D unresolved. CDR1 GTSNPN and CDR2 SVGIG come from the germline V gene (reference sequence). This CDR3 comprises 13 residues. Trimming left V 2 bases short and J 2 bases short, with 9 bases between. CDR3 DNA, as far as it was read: TGTGCCTGGAGTCCCACAAGTAACACTGAA. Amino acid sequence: CAWSPTSNTE. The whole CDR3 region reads CAWSPTSNTEAFF.

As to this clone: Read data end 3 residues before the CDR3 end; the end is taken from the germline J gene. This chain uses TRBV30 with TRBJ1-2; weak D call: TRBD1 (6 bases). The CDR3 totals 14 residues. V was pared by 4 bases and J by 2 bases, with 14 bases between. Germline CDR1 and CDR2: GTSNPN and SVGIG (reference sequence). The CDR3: CAWTPAQGNYGYTF. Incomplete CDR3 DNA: TGTGCCTGGACCCCTGCCCAGGGGAACTATGGC.

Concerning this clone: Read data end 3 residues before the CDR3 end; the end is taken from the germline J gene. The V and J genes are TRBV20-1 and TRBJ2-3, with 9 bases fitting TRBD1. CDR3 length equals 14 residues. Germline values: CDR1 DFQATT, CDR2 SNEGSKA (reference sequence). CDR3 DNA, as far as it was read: TGCAGTGCGGCGACGACAGGGGGAAATCAGCCG. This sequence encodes CSAATTGGNQP. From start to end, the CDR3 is CSAATTGGNQPQYF.

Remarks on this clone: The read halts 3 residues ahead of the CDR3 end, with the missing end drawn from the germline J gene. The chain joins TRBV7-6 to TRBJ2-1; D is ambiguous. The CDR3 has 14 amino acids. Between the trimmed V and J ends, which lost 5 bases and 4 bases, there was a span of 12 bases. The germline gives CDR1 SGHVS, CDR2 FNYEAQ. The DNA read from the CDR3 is TGTGCCAGCAGCCTCCTTGGTCAGTACAATGAG. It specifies CASSLLGQYNE. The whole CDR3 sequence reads CASSLLGQYNEQFF.

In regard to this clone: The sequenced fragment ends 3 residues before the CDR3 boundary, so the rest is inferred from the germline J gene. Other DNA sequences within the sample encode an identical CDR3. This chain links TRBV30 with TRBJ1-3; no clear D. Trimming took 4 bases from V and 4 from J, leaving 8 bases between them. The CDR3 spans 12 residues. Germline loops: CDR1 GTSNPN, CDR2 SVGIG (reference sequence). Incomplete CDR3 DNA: TGTGCCTGGATAGCTGGAGGAAACACC. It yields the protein CAWIAGGNT. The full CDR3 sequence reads CAWIAGGNTIYF.

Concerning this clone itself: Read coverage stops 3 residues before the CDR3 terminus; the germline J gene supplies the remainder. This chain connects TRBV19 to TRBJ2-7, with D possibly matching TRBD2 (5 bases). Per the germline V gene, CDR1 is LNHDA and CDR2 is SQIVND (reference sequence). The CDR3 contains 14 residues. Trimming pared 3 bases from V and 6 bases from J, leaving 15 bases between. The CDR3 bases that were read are TGTGCCAGTAGTATCTCGGGTGCACGGGGCGAG. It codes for CASSISGARGE. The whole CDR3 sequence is CASSISGARGEQYF.

Here the CDR3 reads CASSEMGQLNIQYF. Partial CDR3 DNA: TGTGCCAGCAGTGAAATGGGACAGCTAAACATT. The rearrangement uses TRBV2 and TRBJ2-4, with TRBD1 matching 7 bases. The CDR3 extends 3 residues past the end of the read, so its final part is completed from the germline J gene. Germline loops: CDR1 SNHLY, CDR2 FYNNEI. The J segment lost 6 bases and the V segment lost 2 bases, leaving 4 bases of the junction unmatched. The CDR3 is made up of 14 amino acids.

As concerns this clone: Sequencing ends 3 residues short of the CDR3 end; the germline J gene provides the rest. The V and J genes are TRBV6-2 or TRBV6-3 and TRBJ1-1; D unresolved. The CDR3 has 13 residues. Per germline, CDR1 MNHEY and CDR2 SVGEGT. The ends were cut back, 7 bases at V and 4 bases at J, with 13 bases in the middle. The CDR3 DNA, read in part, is TGTGCCAGCACCGAAACTGAGGGCACTGAA. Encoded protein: CASTETEGTE. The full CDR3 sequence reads CASTETEGTEAFF.

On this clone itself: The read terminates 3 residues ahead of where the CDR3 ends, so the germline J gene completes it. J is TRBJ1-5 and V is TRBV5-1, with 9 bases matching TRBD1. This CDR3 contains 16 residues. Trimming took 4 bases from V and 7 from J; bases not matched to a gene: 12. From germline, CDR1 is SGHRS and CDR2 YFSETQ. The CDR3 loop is CASSQEGPGQGQPQHF. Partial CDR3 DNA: TGCGCCAGCAGCCAGGAAGGACCGGGACAGGGCCAGCCC.

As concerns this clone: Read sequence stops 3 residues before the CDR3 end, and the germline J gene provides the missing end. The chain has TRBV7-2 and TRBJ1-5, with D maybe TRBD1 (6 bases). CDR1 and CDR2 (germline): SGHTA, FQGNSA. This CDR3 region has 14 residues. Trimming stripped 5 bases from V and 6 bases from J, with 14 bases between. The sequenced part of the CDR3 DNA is TGTGCCAGCAGCCTTAACAGGGCAGGTCAGCCC. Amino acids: CASSLNRAGQP. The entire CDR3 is CASSLNRAGQPQHF.